This TCR beta chain was captured by sequencing in a study of blood T cell repertoires in COVID-19. Across the whole study: Spain, Italy and the United States supplied samples that represented acute and convalescent COVID-19.

Germline V gives CDR1 LGHNA, CDR2 YNFKEQ. The V gene lost 0 bases and the J gene lost 0 bases, with 9 bases spanning the gap. The CDR3 sequence is 16 residues long. Per the authors' pipeline: Amplifying reference gene primers gave estimates of nucleated cell counts. Some clones are missing from TCRdb's copy, which holds only in-frame ones; the method was immunoSEQ multiplex PCR. That table furnishes V, J and clone size, whereas the DNA furnished D and trimming. Of roughly 160,000 clones detected, around four fifths appear once; the ten largest clones hold under 3%. This clone has only one observation.

V gene TRBV4-2 combines with J gene TRBJ1-5; no clear D gene. This TCR was sampled from a woman between 55 and 75 years old with acute or convalescent COVID-19. Material: peripheral blood. The CDR3 DNA follows: TGTGCCAGCAGCCAAGATCTGTCTTATAGCAATCAGCCCCAGCATTTT. Residues: CASSQDLSYSNQPQHF.